This TCR beta chain was sequenced during a study of T-cell reconstitution after alpha-beta-depleted transplantation in children. Remarks on this clonotype: Its cognate antigen is unknown.

Overall study results and limits: Hyperexpanded clones declined; after one year, newly produced T cells mostly supplied diversity. For some patients, TCRbeta diversity was high at day 60 because of recipient T cells and thymic progenitors that survived. Several hundred expanded graft clones reportedly were the source of alpha-beta T cells about two months after transplant.

For TCRbeta, the library was prepared with unique molecular identifiers. TCRdb redid the calling of the PCR reads with MiXCR, one entry per CDR3 protein. In the table there are hundreds of thousands of distinct CDR3 sequences, 13% of which are singletons. The receptor comes from a male patient aged 10 to 17 who had a stem cell transplant for acute myeloid leukemia, so the T cells may come from the graft donor. This sample comprised PBMCs, mostly from graft donor cells, obtained 360 days after TCRalphabeta/CD19-depleted stem cell transplant.

The CDR3 is CASSVHRASGANVLTF. DNA for the CDR3: TGCGCCAGCAGCGTACACAGGGCCTCTGGGGCCAACGTCCTGACTTTC. V gene TRBV5-1 combines with J gene TRBJ2-6, with D maybe TRBD1 (6 bases). Germline V lookup: CDR1 SGHRS, CDR2 YFSETQ. The CDR3 contains 16 residues. The V and J ends lost 4 bases and 0 bases respectively, with 11 bases between them.